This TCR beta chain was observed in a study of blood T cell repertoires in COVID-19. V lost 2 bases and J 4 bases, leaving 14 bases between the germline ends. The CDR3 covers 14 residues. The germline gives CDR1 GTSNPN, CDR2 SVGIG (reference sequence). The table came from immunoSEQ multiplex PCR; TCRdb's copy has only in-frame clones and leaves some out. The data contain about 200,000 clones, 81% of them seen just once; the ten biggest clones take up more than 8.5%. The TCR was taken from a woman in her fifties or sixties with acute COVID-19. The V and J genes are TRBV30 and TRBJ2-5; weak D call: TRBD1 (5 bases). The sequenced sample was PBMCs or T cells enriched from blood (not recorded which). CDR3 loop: CAWSPNPGLETQYF. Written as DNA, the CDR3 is TGTGCCTGGAGTCCAAACCCAGGGTTAGAGACCCAGTACTTC. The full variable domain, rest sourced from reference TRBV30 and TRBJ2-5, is SQTIHQWPATLVQPVGSPLSLECTVEGTSNPNLYWYRQAAGRGLQLLFYSVGIGQISSEVPQNLSASRPQDRQFILSSKKLLLSDSGFYLCAWSPNPGLETQYFGPGTRLLVL.